This T cell receptor (beta chain) was sequenced for a study of response to subunit inactivated influenza vaccine. Broader study findings: A suggestion made by the authors is that each seasonal influenza vaccination recruits few new T cells.

Many counts were recorded for this clonotype. Its antigen is currently unknown. Each CDR3 protein gets one entry after TCRdb re-called the RT-PCR reads with MiXCR. The sample includes more than 450,000 distinct CDR3 sequences, 7.6% of them seen just once. The sequence derives from a man aged 45-69 years who received an inactivated influenza vaccine. Source: PBMCs from blood, taken roughly 24 months after vaccination.

DNA of the CDR3: TGCGCCAGCAGCCAAGATGTAGCGACAGATAATGAAAAACTGTTTTTT. Protein sequence: CASSQDVATDNEKLFF. The rearrangement uses TRBV4-3 and TRBJ1-4, with D tentatively TRBD1 (5 bases). The CDR3 is 16 amino acids. Per germline, CDR1 LGHNA and CDR2 YSLEER. V was clipped by 0 bases and J by 4 bases, with 12 bases between them.